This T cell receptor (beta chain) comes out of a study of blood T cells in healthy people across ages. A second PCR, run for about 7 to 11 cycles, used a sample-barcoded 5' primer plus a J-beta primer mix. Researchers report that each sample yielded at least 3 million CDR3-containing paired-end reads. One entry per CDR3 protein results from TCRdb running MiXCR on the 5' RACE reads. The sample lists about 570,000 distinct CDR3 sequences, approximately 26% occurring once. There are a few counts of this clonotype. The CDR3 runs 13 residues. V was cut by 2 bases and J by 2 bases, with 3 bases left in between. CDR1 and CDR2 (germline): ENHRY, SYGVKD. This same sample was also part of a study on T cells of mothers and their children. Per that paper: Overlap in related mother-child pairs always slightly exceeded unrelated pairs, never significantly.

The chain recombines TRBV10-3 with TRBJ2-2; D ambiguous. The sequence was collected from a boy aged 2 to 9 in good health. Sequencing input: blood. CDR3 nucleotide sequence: TGTGCCATCAGTGAGCGTAACACCGGGGAGCTGTTTTTT. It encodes CAISERNTGELFF.